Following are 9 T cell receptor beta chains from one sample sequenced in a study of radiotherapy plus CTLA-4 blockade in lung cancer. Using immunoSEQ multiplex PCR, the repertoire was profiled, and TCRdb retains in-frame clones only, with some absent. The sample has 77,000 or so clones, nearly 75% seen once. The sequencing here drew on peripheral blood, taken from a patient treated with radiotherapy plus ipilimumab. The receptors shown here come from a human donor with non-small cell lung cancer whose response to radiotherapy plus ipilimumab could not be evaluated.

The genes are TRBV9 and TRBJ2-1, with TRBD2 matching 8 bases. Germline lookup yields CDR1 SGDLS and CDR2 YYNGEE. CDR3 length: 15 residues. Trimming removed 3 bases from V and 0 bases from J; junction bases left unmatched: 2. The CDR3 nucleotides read TGTGCCAGCAGCGCCGGGACTAGCTCCTACAATGAGCAGTTCTTC. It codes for CASSAGTSSYNEQFF.

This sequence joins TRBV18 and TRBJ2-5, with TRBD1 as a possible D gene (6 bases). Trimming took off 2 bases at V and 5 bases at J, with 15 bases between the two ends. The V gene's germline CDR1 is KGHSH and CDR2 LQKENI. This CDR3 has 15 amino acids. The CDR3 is CASSPGSGAIETQYF. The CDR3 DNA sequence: TGTGCCAGCTCACCAGGATCAGGGGCTATCGAGACCCAGTACTTC.

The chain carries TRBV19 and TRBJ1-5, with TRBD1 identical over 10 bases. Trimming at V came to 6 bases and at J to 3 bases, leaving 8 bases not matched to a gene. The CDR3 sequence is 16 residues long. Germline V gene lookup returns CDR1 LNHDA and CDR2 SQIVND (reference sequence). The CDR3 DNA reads TGTGCCAGTAGCCGGCGGGGACAGGGGATCAATCAGCCCCAGCATTTT. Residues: CASSRRGQGINQPQHF.

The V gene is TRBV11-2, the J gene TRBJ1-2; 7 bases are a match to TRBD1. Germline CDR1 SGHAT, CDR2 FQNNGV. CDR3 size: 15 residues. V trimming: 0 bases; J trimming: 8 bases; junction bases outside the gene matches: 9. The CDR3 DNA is TGTGCCAGCAGCTTAGATCTGCTCGACAGGGAAGGCTACACCTTC. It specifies CASSLDLLDREGYTF.

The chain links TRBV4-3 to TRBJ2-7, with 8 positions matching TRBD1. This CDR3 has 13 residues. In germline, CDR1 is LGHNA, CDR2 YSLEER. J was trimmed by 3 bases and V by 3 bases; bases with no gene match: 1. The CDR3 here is CASSHGQGYEQYF. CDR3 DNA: TGCGCCAGCAGCCACGGACAGGGCTACGAGCAGTACTTC.

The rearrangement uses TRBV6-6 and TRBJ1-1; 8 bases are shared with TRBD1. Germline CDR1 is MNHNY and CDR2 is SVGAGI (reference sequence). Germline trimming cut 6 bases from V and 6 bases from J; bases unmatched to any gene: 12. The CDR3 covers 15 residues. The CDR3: CASSPTRTGRAEAFF. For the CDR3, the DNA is TGTGCCAGCAGCCCGACGAGGACAGGGAGGGCTGAAGCTTTCTTT.

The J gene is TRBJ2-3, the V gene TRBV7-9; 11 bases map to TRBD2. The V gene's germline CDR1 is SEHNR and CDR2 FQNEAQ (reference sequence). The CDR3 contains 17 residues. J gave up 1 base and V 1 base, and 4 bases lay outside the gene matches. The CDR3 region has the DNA TGTGCCAGCAGCTTAGATGGACTAGCGGGCCGCACAGATACGCAGTATTTT. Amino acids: CASSLDGLAGRTDTQYF. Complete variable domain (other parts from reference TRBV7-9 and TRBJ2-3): DTGVSQNPRHKITKRGQNVTFRCDPISEHNRLYWYRQTLGQGPEFLTYFQNEAQLEKSRLLSDRFSAERPKGSFSTLEIQRTEQGDSAMYLCASSLDGLAGRTDTQYFGPGTRLTVL.

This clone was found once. The CDR3 sequence: CASYSTSGSTDTQYF. CDR3 DNA sequence: TGTGCCAGCTATTCTACTAGCGGGAGCACAGATACGCAGTATTTT. The V call is TRBV5-6, the J call TRBJ2-3; 9 bases map to TRBD2. The V gene's germline CDR1 is SGHDT and CDR2 YYEEEE. There are 15 residues in the CDR3. V was clipped by 7 bases and J by 0 bases; unmatched bases: 6.

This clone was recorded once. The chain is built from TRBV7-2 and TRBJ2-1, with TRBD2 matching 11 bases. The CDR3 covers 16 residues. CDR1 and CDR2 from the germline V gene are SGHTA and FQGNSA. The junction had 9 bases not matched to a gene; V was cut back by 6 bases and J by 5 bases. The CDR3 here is CASSYKGGLADNEQFF. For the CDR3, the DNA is TGTGCCAGCAGTTATAAAGGGGGACTAGCGGACAATGAGCAGTTCTTC.